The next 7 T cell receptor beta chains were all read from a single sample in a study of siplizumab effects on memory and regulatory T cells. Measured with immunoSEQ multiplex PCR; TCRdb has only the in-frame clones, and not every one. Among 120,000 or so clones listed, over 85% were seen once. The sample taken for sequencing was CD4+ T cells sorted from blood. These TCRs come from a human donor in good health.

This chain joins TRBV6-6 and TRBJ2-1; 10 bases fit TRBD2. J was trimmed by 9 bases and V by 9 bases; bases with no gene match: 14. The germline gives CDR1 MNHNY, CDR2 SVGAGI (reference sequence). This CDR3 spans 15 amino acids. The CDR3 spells CASIGLAGALREQFF. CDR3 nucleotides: TGTGCCAGTATTGGGCTAGCGGGAGCTCTCCGTGAGCAGTTCTTC.

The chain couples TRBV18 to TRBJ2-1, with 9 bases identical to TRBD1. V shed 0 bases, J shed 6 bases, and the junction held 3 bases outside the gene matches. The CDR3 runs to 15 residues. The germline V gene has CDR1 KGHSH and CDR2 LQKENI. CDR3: CASSPPGQGFNEQFF. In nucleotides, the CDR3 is TGTGCCAGCTCACCACCAGGACAGGGGTTCAATGAGCAGTTCTTC.

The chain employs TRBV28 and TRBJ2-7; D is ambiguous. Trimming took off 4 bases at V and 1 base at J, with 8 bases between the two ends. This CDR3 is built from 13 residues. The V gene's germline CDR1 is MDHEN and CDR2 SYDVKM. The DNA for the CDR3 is TGTGCCAGCAGTTACGGCAGGTCCTACGAGCAGTACTTC. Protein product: CASSYGRSYEQYF.

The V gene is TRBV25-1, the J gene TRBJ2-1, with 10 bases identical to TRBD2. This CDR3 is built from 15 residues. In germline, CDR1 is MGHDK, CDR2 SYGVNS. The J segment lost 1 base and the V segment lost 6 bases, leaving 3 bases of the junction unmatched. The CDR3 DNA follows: TGTGCCAGCAGAATAGCGGGAGGTTCCTACAATGAGCAGTTCTTC. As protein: CASRIAGGSYNEQFF.

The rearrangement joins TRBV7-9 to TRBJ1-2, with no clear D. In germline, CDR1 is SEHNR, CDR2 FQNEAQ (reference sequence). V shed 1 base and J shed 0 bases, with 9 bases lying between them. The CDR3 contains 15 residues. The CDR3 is CASSLVRGTNYGYTF. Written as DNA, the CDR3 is TGTGCCAGCAGCTTAGTTCGCGGTACTAACTATGGCTACACCTTC.

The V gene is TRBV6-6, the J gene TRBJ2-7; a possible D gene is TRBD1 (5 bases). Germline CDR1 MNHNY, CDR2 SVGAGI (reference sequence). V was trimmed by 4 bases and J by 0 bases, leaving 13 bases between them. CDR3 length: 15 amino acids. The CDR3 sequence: CASSSPRASSYEQYF. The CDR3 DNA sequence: TGTGCCAGCAGTTCCCCCAGGGCGTCCTCCTACGAGCAGTACTTC.

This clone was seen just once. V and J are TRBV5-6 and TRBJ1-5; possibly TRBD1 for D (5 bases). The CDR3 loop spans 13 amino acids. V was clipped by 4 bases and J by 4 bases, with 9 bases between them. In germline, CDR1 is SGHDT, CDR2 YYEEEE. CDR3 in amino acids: CASSRTPNQPQHF. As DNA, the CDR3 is TGTGCCAGCAGCCGGACACCAAATCAGCCCCAGCATTTT. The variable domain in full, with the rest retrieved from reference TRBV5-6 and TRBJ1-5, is DAGVTQSPTHLIKTRGQQVTLRCSPKSGHDTVSWYQQALGQGPQFIFQYYEEEERQRGNFPDRFSGHQFPNYSSELNVNALLLGDSALYLCASSRTPNQPQHFGDGTRLSIL.